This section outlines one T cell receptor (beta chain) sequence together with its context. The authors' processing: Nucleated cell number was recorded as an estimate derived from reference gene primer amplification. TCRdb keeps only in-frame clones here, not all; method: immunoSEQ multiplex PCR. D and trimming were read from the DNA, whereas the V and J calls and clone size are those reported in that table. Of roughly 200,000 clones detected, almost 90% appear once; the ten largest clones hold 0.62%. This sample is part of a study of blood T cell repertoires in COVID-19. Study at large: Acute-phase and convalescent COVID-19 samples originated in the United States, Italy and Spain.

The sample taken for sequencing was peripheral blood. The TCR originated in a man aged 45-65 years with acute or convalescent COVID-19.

CDR3 residues: CASSQGGAGEKLFF. The CDR3 bases are TGCGCCAGCAGCCAGGGTGGGGCCGGCGAAAAACTGTTTTTT. The V call is TRBV5-1, the J call TRBJ1-4; possibly TRBD1 for D (5 bases). Germline-derived CDR1 and CDR2 are SGHRS and YFSETQ. There are 14 residues in the CDR3. Trimming removed 4 bases at V and 8 bases at J, with 15 bases between.